This entry describes one TCR beta chain. Its antigen is still unknown. There are no base qualities to consult, and no much larger clone falls within one base. Nuclei Lysis Solution was used to extract genomic DNA from fresh or cryopreserved unfractionated peripheral blood mononuclear cells. This specimen comes from a study of T cell clonotyping in hematopoietic cell transplantation (dated by TCRdb to the early 2020s). Background on the whole study: Blood samples were obtained from recipients approximately 28 days before transplant and at days 30, 100 and 180 after transplant. In the study, more than 130 blood samples were gathered from under 45 consecutive transplant recipients and their related donors. Recruitment of patients was conducted between late 2015 and early 2017, and follow-up was continued until late 2020 or death.

Summary of the overall study and its limitations: Donor and pretransplant recipient Inverse Simpson Index values predicted broader posttransplant TCR repertoire diversity. Recipient repertoires showed only a small fraction of overlap with donor repertoires, and over 95% appeared de novo at the given depth. After transplant, TCR diversity in recipients dropped, and pathologically expanded clonotypes increased progressively from day 30 to day 180. The sample size was limited, and because cells were not sorted, the contributions of CD4 and CD8 repertoires could not be separated.

The CDR3, cysteine through phenylalanine, is 15 amino acids long. Only CDR3 DNA remains: 45 bases, in frame from the first base. CDR1 and CDR2 were assigned from the germline V gene as ENHRY and SYGVKD. V lost 3 bases and J lost 5 bases; the stretch between them is 17 bases long. TCR beta CDR3 regions were amplified from genomic DNA with the immunoSEQ assay, a bias-controlled multiplex PCR using V- and J-specific primers. In a second PCR step, a proprietary barcode and Illumina adapter sequences were attached to the CDR3 amplicons. An Illumina MiSeq instrument was used for sequencing of the CDR3 libraries. The authors' analysis ran thus. Export and quality control were done with immunoSEQ Analyzer 3.0, while downstream analyses used R Bioconductor and Immunarch. Repertoire metrics were calculated using only productive rearrangements within the normalized downsampled data set. Clonotypes larger than 5 templates in the normalized cohort were defined as pathologically expanded. The Inverse Simpson Index served as the measure of repertoire diversity. CMV-specificity analyses were carried out on the non-normalized data set to capture all clonotypes. TCRdb re-hosts the immuneACCESS table, in-frame sequences only. Its copies lack some clones; in the studies checked, an unresolved V gene accounts for under half of them, and the cause for the rest is not known. V and J calls and clone size are copied from that table; D and trimming were computed from the DNA. Recorded for this sample are 11,000 to 15,000 clones; less than 80% of them occurred a single time. The ten largest clones represent 8% to 10% of the sample.

The V and J genes are TRBV10-3 and TRBJ2-7, and possibly TRBD1, on 5 matching bases. Sequencing was performed on PBMCs. This receptor was identified in a human donor who either received an allogeneic hematopoietic cell transplant for a myeloid malignancy or was a related donor (not recorded which). Some clones in this sample may be carry-over from other donors' samples. The DNA is as follows: TGTGCCATCAGTGATGATTTAACAGGCACGCACGAGCAGTACTTC. It encodes CAISDDLTGTHEQYF.